The subject of this entry is one T cell receptor beta chain. The sample originates from a study of T cells expressing NK-cell markers. TCRdb derives one entry per CDR3 protein from the 5' RACE reads, leaving out DNA. The sample has 150,000 or so distinct CDR3 sequences, and its top ten clones hold 37%. This CDR3 has 15 residues. In germline, CDR1 is SGHAT, CDR2 FQNNGV. This clonotype was obtained from a woman aged 45-65 years in good health. Sequences were obtained from blood T cells: a sorted CD56 or NKG2C T cell subset, CD4+ or CD8+ T cells, or bulk PBMC T cells (not recorded which). The chain combines TRBV11-2 with TRBJ2-3. CDR3 region: CASRRVGASTDTQYF. Based on the CDR3 plus reference TRBV11-2 and TRBJ2-3, the full variable domain is EAGVAQSPRYKIIEKRQSVAFWCNPISGHATLYWYQQILGQGPKLLIQFQNNGVVDDSQLPKDRFSAERLKGVDSTLKIQPAKLEDSAVYLCASRRVGASTDTQYFGPGTRLTVL.